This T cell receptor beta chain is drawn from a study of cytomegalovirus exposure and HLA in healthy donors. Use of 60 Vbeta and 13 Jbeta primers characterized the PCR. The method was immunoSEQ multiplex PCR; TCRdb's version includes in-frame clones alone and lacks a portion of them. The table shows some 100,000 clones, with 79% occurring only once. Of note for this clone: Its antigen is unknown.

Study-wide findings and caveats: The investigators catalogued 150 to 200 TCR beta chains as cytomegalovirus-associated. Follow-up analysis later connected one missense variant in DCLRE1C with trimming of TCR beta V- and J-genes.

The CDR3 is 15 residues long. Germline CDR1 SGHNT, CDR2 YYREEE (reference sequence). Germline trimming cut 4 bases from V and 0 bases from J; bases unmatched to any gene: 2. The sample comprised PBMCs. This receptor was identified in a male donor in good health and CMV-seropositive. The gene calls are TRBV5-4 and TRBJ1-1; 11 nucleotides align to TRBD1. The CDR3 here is CASSGQGAMNTEAFF. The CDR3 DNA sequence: TGTGCCAGCAGCGGACAGGGGGCAATGAACACTGAAGCTTTCTTT. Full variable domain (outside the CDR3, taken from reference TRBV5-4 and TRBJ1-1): ETGVTQSPTHLIKTRGQQVTLRCSSQSGHNTVSWYQQALGQGPQFIFQYYREEENGRGNFPPRFSGLQFPNYSSELNVNALELDDSALYLCASSGQGAMNTEAFFGQGTRLTVV.